This is a list of T cell receptor beta chains from one sample in a study of blood T cell dynamics during melanoma immunotherapy. Data came from immunoSEQ multiplex PCR; TCRdb stores just in-frame clones and leaves some out. The profile shows 16,000 or so clones, about 85% of them singletons. The specimen comprised blood, sampled from a patient treated with checkpoint blockade. Receptor source: a human donor with melanoma. The CDR3 runs from the conserved cysteine through the conserved F or W. The D gene is left open where the match is weak. For some rows the clone size is stated as once, few or many, or as a class when expanded; others skip it.

j_gene: TRBJ2-5; len: 18; v_gene: TRBV5-1; abundance: .; d_gene: TRBD1; CDR3aa: CASSMGTGRDRGLETQYF; CDR3nt: TGCGCCAGCAGCATGGGGACTGGTAGGGACAGGGGGCTTGAGACCCAGTACTTC
j_gene: TRBJ2-3; len: 16; v_gene: TRBV30; abundance: few; d_gene: TRBD2; CDR3aa: CAWSVGLAGPWDTQYF; CDR3nt: TGTGCCTGGAGTGTAGGACTAGCGGGGCCCTGGGATACGCAGTATTTT
j_gene: TRBJ2-5; len: 16; v_gene: TRBV5-1; abundance: .; d_gene: TRBD1; CDR3aa: CASSFRDRPSPETQYF; CDR3nt: TGCGCCAGCAGCTTCCGGGACAGGCCCTCCCCAGAGACCCAGTACTTC
j_gene: TRBJ2-2; len: 18; v_gene: TRBV10-3; abundance: .; d_gene: TRBD2; CDR3aa: CAISARLAGGANTGELFF; CDR3nt: TGTGCCATCAGTGCCAGACTAGCGGGGGGCGCGAACACCGGGGAGCTGTTTTTT
j_gene: TRBJ1-4; len: 13; v_gene: TRBV29-1; abundance: .; d_gene: TRBD1; CDR3aa: CSVALTGFEKLFF; CDR3nt: TGCAGCGTCGCGCTGACAGGGTTCGAAAAACTGTTTTTT
j_gene: TRBJ2-7; len: 15; v_gene: TRBV15; abundance: .; d_gene: TRBD1; CDR3aa: CATSSGGQGAYEQYF; CDR3nt: TGTGCCACCAGCAGCGGGGGACAGGGGGCCTACGAGCAGTACTTC
j_gene: TRBJ1-4; len: 17; v_gene: TRBV18; abundance: .; d_gene: .; CDR3aa: CASSPATGGATNEKLFF; CDR3nt: TGTGCCAGCTCACCAGCCACGGGAGGGGCAACTAATGAAAAACTGTTTTTT
j_gene: TRBJ1-1; len: 12; v_gene: TRBV15; abundance: .; d_gene: TRBD1; CDR3aa: CATGTGNTEAFF; CDR3nt: TGTGCCACCGGGACAGGGAACACTGAAGCTTTCTTT
j_gene: TRBJ1-2; len: 13; v_gene: TRBV5-4; abundance: .; d_gene: TRBD1; CDR3aa: CASSPDRYYGYTF; CDR3nt: TGTGCCAGCAGCCCGGACAGGTACTATGGCTACACCTTC
j_gene: TRBJ1-2; len: 15; v_gene: TRBV25-1; abundance: .; d_gene: TRBD1; CDR3aa: CASSEIGTGGYGYTF; CDR3nt: TGTGCCAGCAGTGAAATTGGGACAGGGGGCTATGGCTACACCTTC
j_gene: TRBJ2-7; len: 16; v_gene: TRBV7-7; abundance: few; d_gene: TRBD1; CDR3aa: CASSPSSGTGAIEQYF; CDR3nt: TGTGCCAGCAGCCCTTCCTCCGGGACAGGGGCGATAGAGCAGTACTTC
j_gene: TRBJ1-5; len: 14; v_gene: TRBV6-1; abundance: .; d_gene: .; CDR3aa: CASGLIDSNQPQHF; CDR3nt: TGTGCCAGCGGTCTCATAGATAGCAATCAGCCCCAGCATTTT
j_gene: TRBJ1-1; len: 14; v_gene: TRBV7-9; abundance: once; d_gene: TRBD1; CDR3aa: CASSPGQMNTEAFF; CDR3nt: TGTGCCAGCAGCCCGGGACAGATGAACACTGAAGCTTTCTTT
j_gene: TRBJ2-5; len: 14; v_gene: TRBV28; abundance: .; d_gene: .; CDR3aa: CASNQWGIQETQYF; CDR3nt: TGTGCCAGCAATCAATGGGGCATACAAGAGACCCAGTACTTC
j_gene: TRBJ2-1; len: 12; v_gene: TRBV10-3; abundance: .; d_gene: .; CDR3aa: CAISERDNEQFF; CDR3nt: TGTGCCATCAGTGAGCGGGACAATGAGCAGTTCTTC
j_gene: TRBJ2-1; len: 11; v_gene: TRBV25-1; abundance: .; d_gene: .; CDR3aa: CASKDYNEQFF; CDR3nt: TGTGCCAGTAAAGATTACAATGAGCAGTTCTTC
j_gene: TRBJ1-1; len: 14; v_gene: TRBV2; abundance: .; d_gene: .; CDR3aa: CASKSPDSGTEAFF; CDR3nt: TGTGCCAGCAAGTCTCCGGACTCGGGCACTGAAGCTTTCTTT
j_gene: TRBJ2-7; len: 16; v_gene: TRBV5-4; abundance: .; d_gene: .; CDR3aa: CASSSAGTSPFLEQYF; CDR3nt: TGTGCCAGCAGCTCGGCAGGGACTTCTCCCTTCCTCGAGCAGTACTTC
j_gene: TRBJ1-5; len: 14; v_gene: TRBV18; abundance: .; d_gene: .; CDR3aa: CASSPGQGSQPQHF; CDR3nt: TGTGCCAGCTCACCCGGGCAGGGCTCCCAGCCCCAGCATTTT
j_gene: TRBJ1-2; len: 13; v_gene: TRBV7-8; abundance: few; d_gene: .; CDR3aa: CASSPQGMGGYTF; CDR3nt: TGTGCCAGCAGCCCTCAGGGGATGGGTGGCTACACCTTC
j_gene: TRBJ1-2; len: 14; v_gene: TRBV7-5; abundance: .; d_gene: .; CDR3aa: CARSVEDYDYGYTF; CDR3nt: TGTGCCAGAAGCGTAGAAGATTACGACTATGGCTACACCTTC
j_gene: TRBJ2-7; len: 13; v_gene: TRBV2; abundance: .; d_gene: .; CDR3aa: CASSRTILREQYF; CDR3nt: TGTGCCAGCAGTCGGACTATTCTACGTGAGCAGTACTTC